The 24 T cell receptor beta chains below come from one sample, sequenced in a study of PD-L1 blockade in urothelial cancer. Here immunoSEQ multiplex PCR was the method, and the copy in TCRdb shows in-frame clones only, minus some. The data hold some 110,000 clones, with under 95% observed a single time. Time point reported: peripheral blood 6 weeks after treatment start. This sample comprised PBMCs, obtained around atezolizumab (anti-PD-L1) treatment. These receptors came from a man aged 55 to 70 with urothelial cancer.

The CDR3 loop is CASRSSGSEEQYF. CDR3 in DNA: TGTGCCAGCAGGTCTAGCGGGAGTGAAGAGCAGTACTTC. This chain links TRBV9 with TRBJ2-7, with 10 bases identical to TRBD2. CDR3 length: 13 residues. The trim removed 5 bases at V and 7 bases at J, leaving 6 bases unmatched. The V gene's germline CDR1 is SGDLS and CDR2 YYNGEE.

The chain has TRBV5-1 and TRBJ1-1; D gene uncertain. The CDR3 totals 14 residues. Trimming pared 3 bases from V and 1 base from J, leaving 10 bases between. The germline CDR1 and CDR2 sequences are SGHRS and YFSETQ. The CDR3 bases are TGCGCCAGCAGCTCGTCCGGTGGGAACACTGAAGCTTTCTTT. Residues: CASSSSGGNTEAFF.

This sequence joins TRBV29-1 and TRBJ2-5; TRBD1 is a possible D gene (5 bases). V was cut by 6 bases and J by 5 bases, with 16 bases left in between. CDR1 and CDR2 from the germline V gene are SQVTM and ANQGSEA. The CDR3 contains 13 residues. The CDR3 DNA follows: TGCAGCGTCGCGGACACAGGTCGGGAGACCCAGTACTTC. This codes for CSVADTGRETQYF.

The chain employs TRBV6-5 and TRBJ2-7; 7 bases are shared with TRBD2. Germline CDR1 reads MNHEY; CDR2 reads SVGAGI. The CDR3 is 15 residues long. Unmatched junction bases numbered 4, after V lost 2 bases and J lost 0 bases. CDR3 in amino acids: CASSYGGGRSYEQYF. As DNA, the CDR3 is TGTGCCAGCAGTTACGGCGGGGGTCGCTCCTACGAGCAGTACTTC.

The gene calls are TRBV5-1 and TRBJ2-2, with D uncertain. This CDR3 has 16 residues. Germline V gene lookup returns CDR1 SGHRS and CDR2 YFSETQ. Trimming cost V 7 bases and J 1 base, with 17 bases left between them. The CDR3 nucleotides read TGCGCCAGCCGTTATGATGCGGCAATGAACACCGGGGAGCTGTTTTTT. It encodes CASRYDAAMNTGELFF.

Only one count was recorded for this clone. The chain carries TRBV18 and TRBJ1-1, with TRBD1 matching 7 bases. V lost 3 bases and J lost 4; bases outside the gene matches: 8. The germline V gene encodes CDR1 KGHSH and CDR2 LQKENI. This CDR3 is 15 amino acids long. The CDR3 spells CASSPMTGSSTEAFF. The CDR3 bases are TGTGCCAGCTCACCCATGACAGGGTCGAGCACTGAAGCTTTCTTT.

This chain uses TRBV7-2 with TRBJ2-1; 8 bases match TRBD2. CDR1 and CDR2 (germline): SGHTA, FQGNSA. The CDR3 covers 15 residues. Trimming at V came to 1 base and at J to 4 bases, leaving 3 bases not matched to a gene. CDR3 in DNA: TGTGCCAGCAGCTTAGGTGGACTAGCTTACAATGAGCAGTTCTTC. Protein sequence: CASSLGGLAYNEQFF.

The V and J genes are TRBV5-6 and TRBJ2-7; 12 nucleotides align to TRBD1. CDR1 is SGHDT, CDR2 YYEEEE, per germline. This CDR3 has 17 amino acids. V trimming: 3 bases; J trimming: 4 bases; junction bases outside the gene matches: 11. In nucleotides, the CDR3 is TGTGCCAGCAGCTCAGCCGGGACAGGGGGCTTTTGGTACGAGCAGTACTTC. As protein: CASSSAGTGGFWYEQYF.

The gene calls are TRBV10-3 and TRBJ1-1; no definite D call. This CDR3 contains 13 residues. Germline CDR1 and CDR2: ENHRY and SYGVKD. Trimming cost V 4 bases and J 1 base, with 7 bases left between them. The CDR3 DNA reads as TGTGCCATCAGTGTCGCGGAGAACACTGAAGCTTTCTTT. This encodes CAISVAENTEAFF.

The chain is built from TRBV7-8 and TRBJ2-2; D not certain. V was pared by 5 bases and J by 5 bases, with 9 bases between. The CDR3 contains 13 residues. Germline CDR1 and CDR2: SGHVS and FQNEAQ. The CDR3 loop is CASSGLTTGELFF. In DNA, the CDR3 is TGTGCCAGCAGCGGCTTAACGACCGGGGAGCTGTTTTTT.

The rearrangement joins TRBV30 to TRBJ2-5; no clear D. The V and J ends lost 3 bases and 1 base respectively, with 9 bases between them. The germline CDR1 and CDR2 sequences are GTSNPN and SVGIG (reference sequence). CDR3 length: 13 amino acids. As DNA, the CDR3 is TGTGCCTGGAGCAAGACTGTCCAAGAGACCCAGTACTTC. Translated: CAWSKTVQETQYF.

This sequence joins TRBV10-3 and TRBJ2-3, with TRBD2 as a possible D gene (5 bases). CDR3 length: 15 residues. Deletions cut 9 bases from V and 0 bases from J, with 16 bases between. The germline V gene encodes CDR1 ENHRY and CDR2 SYGVKD. The CDR3 reads CAMRSSGESTDTQYF. Written as DNA, the CDR3 is TGTGCCATGAGATCTAGTGGGGAGAGCACAGATACGCAGTATTTT.

This clone was found once. This CDR3 is CASSLGRERSSYNEQFF. CDR3 DNA sequence: TGTGCCAGCAGCTTAGGCCGGGAACGGAGCTCCTACAATGAGCAGTTCTTC. J is TRBJ2-1 and V is TRBV13; a weak D match, TRBD2 (5 bases). V lost 0 bases, J lost 0 bases, and 12 bases lay in between. CDR3 size: 17 residues. CDR1 and CDR2 from the germline V gene are PRHDT and FYEKMQ (reference sequence).

The rearrangement links TRBV19 to TRBJ2-6; tentative D call: TRBD1 (6 bases). Trimming left V 3 bases short and J 3 bases short, with 9 bases between. CDR3 length: 15 residues. CDR1 is LNHDA and CDR2 is SQIVND in the germline V gene (reference sequence). The CDR3 reads CASSMPGVGANVLTF. The CDR3 nucleotides are TGTGCCAGTAGTATGCCAGGGGTTGGGGCCAACGTCCTGACTTTC.

Only one count was recorded for this clone. This chain uses TRBV5-6 with TRBJ2-7; 10 bases match TRBD2. From germline, CDR1 is SGHDT and CDR2 YYEEEE. V dropped 4 bases and J dropped 3; count of bases not matched to a gene: 7. The length of the CDR3 is 15 residues. The CDR3, as DNA: TGTGCCAGCAGCACCCCTAGCGGGAGCAGCTACGAGCAGTACTTC. It codes for CASSTPSGSSYEQYF.

V is TRBV5-1 and J is TRBJ2-1; 13 nucleotides match TRBD2. Germline assignment: CDR1 SGHRS and CDR2 YFSETQ. The CDR3 contains 16 residues. With V trimmed by 3 bases and J by 6 bases, 6 bases remained unmatched. The CDR3 loop reads CASSSRTSGSGNEQFF. CDR3 DNA: TGCGCCAGCAGCTCGAGGACTAGCGGGAGTGGCAATGAGCAGTTCTTC.

The chain couples TRBV7-8 to TRBJ2-7; weak D call: TRBD2 (6 bases). V lost 5 bases, J lost 0 bases, and 14 bases lay in between. Germline values: CDR1 SGHVS, CDR2 FQNEAQ. The CDR3 spans 15 residues. The CDR3 reads CASSPFAGTSYEQYF. The CDR3 nucleotides read TGTGCCAGCAGCCCCTTCGCGGGGACCTCCTACGAGCAGTACTTC.

Only one count was recorded for this clone. J is TRBJ2-7 and V is TRBV7-2; 10 nucleotides align to TRBD1. The CDR3 loop spans 14 amino acids. Trimming at V came to 5 bases and at J to 4 bases, leaving 5 bases not matched to a gene. Germline values: CDR1 SGHTA, CDR2 FQGNSA. CDR3 region: CASSEDRGPYEQYF. In DNA form, the CDR3 reads TGTGCCAGCAGCGAAGACAGGGGGCCATACGAGCAGTACTTC.

The rearrangement uses TRBV19 and TRBJ2-5, with D uncertain. The germline gives CDR1 LNHDA, CDR2 SQIVND (reference sequence). The CDR3 is 14 residues long. Trimming pared 11 bases from V and 2 bases from J, leaving 18 bases between. CDR3 region: CASKRERAQETQYF. CDR3 DNA sequence: TGTGCCTCGAAACGCGAGAGAGCACAAGAGACCCAGTACTTC.

V and J are TRBV2 and TRBJ1-3; TRBD1 agrees at 8 bases. The J segment lost 2 bases and the V segment lost 6 bases, leaving 15 bases of the junction unmatched. The CDR3 extends over 18 amino acids. The germline V gene encodes CDR1 SNHLY and CDR2 FYNNEI. The CDR3 nucleotides read TGTGCCAGCAGCAGCAGCCTCGACAGGGGATCTACTGGAAACACCATATATTTT. Its protein is CASSSSLDRGSTGNTIYF.

The chain is built from TRBV7-2 and TRBJ2-1; TRBD2 aligns across 7 bases. J gave up 10 bases and V 2 bases, and 8 bases lay outside the gene matches. The CDR3 contains 14 residues. Germline CDR1 is SGHTA and CDR2 is FQGNSA. Here the CDR3 DNA reads TGTGCCAGCAGCTTATGGGACTACCAAGGCGAGCAGTTCTTC. The encoded protein is CASSLWDYQGEQFF. Full variable domain (remainder filled in from reference TRBV7-2 and TRBJ2-1): GAGVSQSPSNKVTEKGKDVELRCDPISGHTALYWYRQSLGQGLEFLIYFQGNSAPDKSGLPSDRFSAERTGGSVSTLTIQRTQQEDSAVYLCASSLWDYQGEQFFGPGTRLTVL.

The V and J genes are TRBV9 and TRBJ2-1; D uncertain. Trimming took 0 bases from V and 8 from J, leaving 21 bases between them. Germline CDR1 is SGDLS and CDR2 is YYNGEE. The CDR3 totals 17 residues. CDR3 in DNA: TGTGCCAGCAGCGTAGAAGCGAGAAGAACACTCCGCGATGAGCAGTTCTTC. Amino acids: CASSVEARRTLRDEQFF.

V usage is TRBV10-2 and J usage is TRBJ2-3, with TRBD2 matching over 12 bases. The CDR3 length is 17 residues. With V trimmed by 0 bases and J by 4 bases, 5 bases remained unmatched. Germline V gene data show CDR1 as WSHSY and CDR2 as SAAADI. The CDR3 is CASSESRASGGADTQYF. The CDR3, as DNA: TGCGCCAGCAGTGAGTCGAGGGCTAGCGGGGGGGCAGATACGCAGTATTTT.

The rearrangement uses TRBV6-1 and TRBJ2-3, with no clear D. Germline V gene lookup returns CDR1 MNHNS and CDR2 SASEGT. The CDR3 loop spans 14 amino acids. Trimming shortened V by 8 bases and J by 1 base, and 13 bases separated the two germline ends. The CDR3 DNA is TGTGCCAGCTTGGAGTCTCTCGGCACAGATACGCAGTATTTT. The encoded protein is CASLESLGTDTQYF.